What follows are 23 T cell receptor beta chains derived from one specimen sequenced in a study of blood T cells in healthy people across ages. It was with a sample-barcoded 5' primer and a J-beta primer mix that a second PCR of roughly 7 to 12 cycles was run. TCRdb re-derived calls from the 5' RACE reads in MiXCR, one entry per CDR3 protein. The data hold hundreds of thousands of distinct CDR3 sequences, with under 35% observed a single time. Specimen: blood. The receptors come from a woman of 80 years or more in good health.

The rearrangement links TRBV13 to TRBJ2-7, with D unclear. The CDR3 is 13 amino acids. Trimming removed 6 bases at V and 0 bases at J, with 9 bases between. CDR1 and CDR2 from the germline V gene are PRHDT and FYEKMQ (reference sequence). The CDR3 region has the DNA TGTGCCAGCAGGGAGTCGTTCTCCTACGAGCAGTACTTC. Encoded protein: CASRESFSYEQYF.

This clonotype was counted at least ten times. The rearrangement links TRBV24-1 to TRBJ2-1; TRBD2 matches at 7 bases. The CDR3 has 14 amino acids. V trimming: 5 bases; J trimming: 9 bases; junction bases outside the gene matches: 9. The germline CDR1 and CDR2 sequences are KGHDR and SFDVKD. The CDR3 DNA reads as TGTGCCACCAGTGCCCCCCCGGGAGGAATTGAGCAGTTCTTC. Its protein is CATSAPPGGIEQFF.

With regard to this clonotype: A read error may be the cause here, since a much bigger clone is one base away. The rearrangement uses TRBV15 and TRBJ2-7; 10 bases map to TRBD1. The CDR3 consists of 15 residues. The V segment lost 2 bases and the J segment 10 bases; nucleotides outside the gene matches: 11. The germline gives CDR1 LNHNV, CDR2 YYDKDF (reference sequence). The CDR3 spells CATSRRTGGQQAQYF. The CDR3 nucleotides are TGTGCCACCAGCAGAAGGACAGGGGGGCAACAGGCCCAGTACTTC. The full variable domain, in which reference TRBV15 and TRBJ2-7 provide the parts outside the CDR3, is DAMVIQNPRYQVTQFGKPVTLSCSQTLNHNVMYWYQQKSSQAPKLLFHYYDKDFNNEADTPDNFQSRRPNTSFCFLDIRSPGLGDTAMYLCATSRRTGGQQAQYFGPGTRLTVT.

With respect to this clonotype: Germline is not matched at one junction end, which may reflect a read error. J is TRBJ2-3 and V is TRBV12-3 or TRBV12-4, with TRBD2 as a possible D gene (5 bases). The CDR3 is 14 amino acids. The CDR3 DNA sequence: TGTGCCAGCAGTTTAAATGGGAGTGGAGATACGGAGTATTTT. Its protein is CASSLNGSGDTEYF.

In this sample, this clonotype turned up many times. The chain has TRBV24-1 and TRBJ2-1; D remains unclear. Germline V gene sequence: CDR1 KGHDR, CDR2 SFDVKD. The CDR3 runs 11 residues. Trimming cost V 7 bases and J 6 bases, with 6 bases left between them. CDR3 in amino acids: CATRSVNEQFF. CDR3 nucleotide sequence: TGTGCCACCAGGTCGGTCAATGAGCAGTTCTTC.

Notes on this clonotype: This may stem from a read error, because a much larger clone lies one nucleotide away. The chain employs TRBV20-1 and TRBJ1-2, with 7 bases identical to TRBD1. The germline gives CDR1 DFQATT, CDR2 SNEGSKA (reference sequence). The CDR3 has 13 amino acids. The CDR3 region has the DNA TGCAGTGCCCGGACAGGCGAGAACTATGGCTACGCCTTC. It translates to CSARTGENYGYAF.

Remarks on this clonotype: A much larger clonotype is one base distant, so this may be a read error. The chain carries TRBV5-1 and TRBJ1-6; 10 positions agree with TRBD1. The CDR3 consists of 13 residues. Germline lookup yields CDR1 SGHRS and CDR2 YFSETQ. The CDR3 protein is CASSGTGASPPHF. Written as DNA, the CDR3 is TGCGCCAGCAGCGGGACAGGGGCCTCACCCCCCCACTTT.

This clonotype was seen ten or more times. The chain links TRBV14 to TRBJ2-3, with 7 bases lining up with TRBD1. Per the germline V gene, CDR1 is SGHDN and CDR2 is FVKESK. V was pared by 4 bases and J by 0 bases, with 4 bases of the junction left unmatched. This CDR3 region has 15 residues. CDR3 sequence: CASSRPGQSTDTQYF. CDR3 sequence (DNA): TGTGCCAGCAGCCGACCGGGACAGAGCACAGATACGCAGTATTTT.

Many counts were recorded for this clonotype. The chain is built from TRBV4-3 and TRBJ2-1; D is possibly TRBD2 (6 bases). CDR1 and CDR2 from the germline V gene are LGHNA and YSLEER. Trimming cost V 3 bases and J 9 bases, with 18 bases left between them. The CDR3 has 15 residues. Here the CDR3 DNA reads TGCGCCAGCAGCCAGTCATACCCGATCGGGGGTGAGCAGTTCTTC. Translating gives CASSQSYPIGGEQFF.

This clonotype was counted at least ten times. The CDR3 spells CASSLRSGVHEQFF. The DNA of the CDR3 is TGCGCCAGCAGCTTAAGGAGCGGGGTACATGAGCAGTTCTTC. V gene TRBV5-1 combines with J gene TRBJ2-1, with 7 bases fitting TRBD2. CDR3 length: 14 residues. Per germline, CDR1 SGHRS and CDR2 YFSETQ. The junction had 7 bases not matched to a gene; V was cut back by 2 bases and J by 8 bases.

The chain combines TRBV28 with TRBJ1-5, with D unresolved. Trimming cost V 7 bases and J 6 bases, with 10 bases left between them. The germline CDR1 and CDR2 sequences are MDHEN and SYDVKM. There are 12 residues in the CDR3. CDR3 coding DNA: TGTGCCAGCATTCGACGGGGTCAGCCCCAGCATTTT. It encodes CASIRRGQPQHF.

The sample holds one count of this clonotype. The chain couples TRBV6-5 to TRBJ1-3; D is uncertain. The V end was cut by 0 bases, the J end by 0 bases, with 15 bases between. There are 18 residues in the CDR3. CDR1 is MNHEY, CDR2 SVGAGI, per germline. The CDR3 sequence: CASSYSQIRAVSGNTIYF. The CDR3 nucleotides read TGTGCCAGCAGTTACTCACAGATTAGGGCCGTCTCTGGAAACACCATATATTTT.

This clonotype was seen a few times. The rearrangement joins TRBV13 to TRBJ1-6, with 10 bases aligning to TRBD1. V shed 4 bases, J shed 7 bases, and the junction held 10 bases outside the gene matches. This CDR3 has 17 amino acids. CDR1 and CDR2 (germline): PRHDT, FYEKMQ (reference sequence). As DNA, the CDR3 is TGTGCCAGCAGCTGGGGACAGGGGAAAGGACAGAATTCACCCCTCCACTTT. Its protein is CASSWGQGKGQNSPLHF.

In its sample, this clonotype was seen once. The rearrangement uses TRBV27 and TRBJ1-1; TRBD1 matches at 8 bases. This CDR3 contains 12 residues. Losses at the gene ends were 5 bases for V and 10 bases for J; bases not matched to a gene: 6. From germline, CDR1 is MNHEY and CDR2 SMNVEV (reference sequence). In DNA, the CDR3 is TGTGCCAGCAGTGTAAACAGGGGGAGAGCTTTCTTT. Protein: CASSVNRGRAFF.

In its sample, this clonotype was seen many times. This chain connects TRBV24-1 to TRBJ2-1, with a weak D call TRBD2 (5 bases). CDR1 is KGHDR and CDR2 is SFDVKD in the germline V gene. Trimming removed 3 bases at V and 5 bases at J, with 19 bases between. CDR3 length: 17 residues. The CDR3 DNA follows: TGTGCCACCAGTGATCCCCCCGGCCGAGTAGCGAACAATGAGCAGTTCTTC. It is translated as CATSDPPGRVANNEQFF.

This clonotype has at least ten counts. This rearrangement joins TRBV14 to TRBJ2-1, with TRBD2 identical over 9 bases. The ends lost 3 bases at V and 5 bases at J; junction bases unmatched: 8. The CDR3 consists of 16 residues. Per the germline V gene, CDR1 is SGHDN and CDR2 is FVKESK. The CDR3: CASSHLAGSRHNEQFF. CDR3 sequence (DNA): TGTGCCAGCAGCCACCTAGCGGGGTCCCGACACAATGAGCAGTTCTTC.

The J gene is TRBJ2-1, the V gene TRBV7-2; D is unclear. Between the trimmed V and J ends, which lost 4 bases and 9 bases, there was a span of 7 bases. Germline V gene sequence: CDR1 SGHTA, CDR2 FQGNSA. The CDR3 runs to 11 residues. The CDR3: CASSWPGEQFF. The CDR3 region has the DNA TGTGCCAGCAGCTGGCCCGGTGAGCAGTTCTTC.

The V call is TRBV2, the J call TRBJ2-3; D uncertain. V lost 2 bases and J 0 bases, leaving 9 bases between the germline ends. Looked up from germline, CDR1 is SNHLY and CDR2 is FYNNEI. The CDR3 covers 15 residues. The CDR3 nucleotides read TGTGCCAGCAGTGAACGGCTCACTAGCACAGATACGCAGTATTTT. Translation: CASSERLTSTDTQYF.

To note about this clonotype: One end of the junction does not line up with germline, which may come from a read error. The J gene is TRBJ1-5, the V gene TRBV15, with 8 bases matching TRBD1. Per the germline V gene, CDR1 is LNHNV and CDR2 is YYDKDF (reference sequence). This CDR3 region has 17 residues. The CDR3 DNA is TGTGCCACCGGCAGACCCTGGACAGGGTTTGTAAATCAGCCCCAGCATTTT. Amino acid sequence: CATGRPWTGFVNQPQHF.

CDR3 sequence reads: CASSEPDSYVYGYTF. CDR3 DNA sequence: TGCGCCAGCAGTGAGCCTGACTCCTATGTTTATGGCTACACCTTC. The chain employs TRBV10-2 and TRBJ1-2; D is undetermined. Trimming pared 2 bases from V and 5 bases from J, leaving 15 bases between. The CDR3 runs 15 residues. Germline V gene lookup returns CDR1 WSHSY and CDR2 SAAADI.

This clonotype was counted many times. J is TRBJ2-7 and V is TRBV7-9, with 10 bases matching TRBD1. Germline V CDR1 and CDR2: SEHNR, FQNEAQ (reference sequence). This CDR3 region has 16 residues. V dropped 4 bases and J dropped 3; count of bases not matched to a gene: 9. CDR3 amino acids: CASSSLRGTGVYEQYF. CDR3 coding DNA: TGTGCCAGCAGCTCCCTCCGGGGGACAGGGGTCTACGAGCAGTACTTC.

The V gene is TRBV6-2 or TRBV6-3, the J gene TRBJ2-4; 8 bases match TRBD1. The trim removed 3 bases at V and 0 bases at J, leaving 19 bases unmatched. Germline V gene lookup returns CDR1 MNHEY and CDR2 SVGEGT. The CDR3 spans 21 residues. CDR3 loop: CASSYSGTGVLPILAKNIQYF. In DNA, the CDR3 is TGTGCCAGCAGTTATTCCGGGACAGGAGTACTCCCCATTCTAGCCAAAAACATTCAGTACTTC.

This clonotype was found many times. In DNA, the CDR3 is TGTGCCAGCAGCCCCGAGGGGCCCTCCTACGAGCAGTACTTC. Translated: CASSPEGPSYEQYF. V and J are TRBV3-1 and TRBJ2-7; D may correspond to TRBD1 or TRBD2 (5 bases each). Germline CDR1 is LGHDT and CDR2 is YNNKEL (reference sequence). V gave up 4 bases and J gave up 0 bases, with 10 bases separating them. The CDR3 length is 14 residues.